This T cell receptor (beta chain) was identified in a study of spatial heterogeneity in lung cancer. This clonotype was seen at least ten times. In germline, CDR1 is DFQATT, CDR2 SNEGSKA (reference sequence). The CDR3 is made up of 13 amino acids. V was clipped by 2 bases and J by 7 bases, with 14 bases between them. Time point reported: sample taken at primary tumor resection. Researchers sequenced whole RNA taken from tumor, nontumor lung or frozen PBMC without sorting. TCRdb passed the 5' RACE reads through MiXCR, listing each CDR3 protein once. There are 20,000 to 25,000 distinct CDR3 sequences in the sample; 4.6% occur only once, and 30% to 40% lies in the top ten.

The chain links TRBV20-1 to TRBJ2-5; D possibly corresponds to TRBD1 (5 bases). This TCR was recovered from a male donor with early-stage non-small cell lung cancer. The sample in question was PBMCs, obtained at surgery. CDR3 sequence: CSARNQGYGTQYF. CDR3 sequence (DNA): TGCAGTGCTAGAAACCAGGGTTATGGGACCCAGTACTTC.